This TCR beta chain derives from a study of shared clonotypes between healthy human individuals. Study-level findings and limits: A few donors shared approximately 5% of their naive CD4 clonotypes. A reduction in generation probabilities was seen for non-shared clonotypes relative to those shared by all four donors.

Per the study methods: With immunoSEQ giving junction-only sequences and no quality scores, filtering differed. Produced via immunoSEQ multiplex PCR; TCRdb's table is partial and in-frame only. The DNA was the basis for D and trimming; V, J and clone size are from that table. Found here are just over 2,000,000 clones, just under 95% of them singletons; the top ten hold 0.9% to 1.3%. The naive CD8 subset, CD45RO-negative cells positively selected for CCR7, excluded terminally differentiated effector memory CD45RA+ cells. This clone was counted once. Its antigen is still unknown. Germline assignment: CDR1 MNHEY and CDR2 SVGAGI. Trimming took off 5 bases at V and 3 bases at J, with 8 bases between the two ends. The CDR3 is made up of 13 amino acids.

The sequence came from a man aged 18 to 29 in good health. J is TRBJ1-5 and V is TRBV6-5; D perhaps matches TRBD1 (6 bases). The sample taken for sequencing was naive CD8+ T cells sorted from blood. The CDR3 bases are TGTGCCAGCAGTGCAGGGGACAATCAGCCCCAGCATTTT. Translation: CASSAGDNQPQHF.